The sequence of this TCR beta chain was determined in a study of blood T cell repertoires in COVID-19. Looking at the study overall: The study drew acute and convalescent COVID-19 samples from the United States, Italy and Spain. Nucleic acid was either cDNA or gDNA, and it came from T cells, B-cell-depleted T cells, or PBMCs.

Methods used by the authors: The authors estimated nucleated cell counts from reference gene primer amplification. Only in-frame clones appear in the TCRdb table, and some are missing; sequencing was by immunoSEQ multiplex PCR. V and J calls and clone size follow that table, whereas D and trimming were derived from the DNA. The data contain some 160,000 clones, around 90% of them singletons. The ends lost 4 bases at V and 7 bases at J; junction bases unmatched: 10. CDR3 length: 15 amino acids. Germline V lookup: CDR1 MRHNA, CDR2 SNTAGT. The receptor comes from a man between 60 and 70 years old with acute or convalescent COVID-19. The chain links TRBV6-4 to TRBJ2-1; TRBD1 aligns across 7 bases. Sequencing was performed on peripheral blood. The CDR3 DNA follows: TGTGCCAGCAGTGGGACTTCAACAGGGGCAAATGAGCAGTTCTTC. Translated, it gives CASSGTSTGANEQFF.